One sample yielded the 18 T cell receptor beta chains listed below, sequenced in a study of CD8 T cells in ankylosing spondylitis. The study's findings and limits: Seemingly characteristic of ankylosing spondylitis blood was a TCR beta motif consisting of about 8 highly homologous variants.

TCRdb processed the 5' RACE reads anew with MiXCR; each CDR3 protein has one entry. The sample holds hundreds of thousands of distinct CDR3 sequences; 25% to 30% are singletons and the top ten take 0.75% to 0.9%. These receptors have no known antigen. Sample: blood, either unsorted or a sorted T cell fraction (not recorded which). Receptor source: a male donor with ankylosing spondylitis.

About this clonotype itself: One end of the junction fails to match germline, which may point to a read error. The chain combines TRBV29-1 with TRBJ2-5; D is unclear. Germline loops: CDR1 SQVTM, CDR2 ANQGSEA. There are 11 residues in the CDR3. The CDR3 here is CSVEGEKTQYF. CDR3 bases: TGCAGCGTGGAAGGTGAAAAGACCCAGTACTTC.

Note on this clonotype: Germline is not matched at one junction end, which may reflect a read error. The chain combines TRBV20-1 with TRBJ2-3, with TRBD2 as a possible D gene (6 bases). Germline V CDR1 and CDR2: DFQATT, SNEGSKA (reference sequence). The CDR3 loop spans 13 amino acids. CDR3 in DNA: TGCACTGCTAGTCGCGGGAATGCAGATACGCAGTATTTT. Its protein product is CTASRGNADTQYF.

The V and J genes are TRBV5-1 and TRBJ2-5; no definite D call. Germline V CDR1 and CDR2: SGHRS, YFSETQ. The CDR3 runs to 16 residues. The V end lost 0 bases, the J end lost 2 bases, and 14 bases lay between the germline ends. The CDR3 protein is CASSLVVAGRQETQYF. CDR3 DNA sequence: TGCGCCAGCAGCTTGGTCGTCGCAGGCCGACAAGAGACCCAGTACTTC.

This chain joins TRBV3-1 and TRBJ2-5; tentative D call: TRBD2 (6 bases). Trimming removed 2 bases at V and 3 bases at J, with 13 bases between. This CDR3 is built from 15 residues. From germline, CDR1 is LGHDT and CDR2 YNNKEL (reference sequence). The DNA for the CDR3 is TGTGCCAGCAGCCAACCCAACGGGGGAAAAGAGACCCAGTACTTC. Its translation is CASSQPNGGKETQYF.

This clonotype came up a few times. The chain couples TRBV20-1 to TRBJ2-7, with 11 nucleotides matching TRBD2. CDR1 and CDR2 from the germline V gene are DFQATT and SNEGSKA (reference sequence). After removal of 3 bases from V and 6 bases from J, the junction contained 10 bases not matched to a gene. The CDR3 runs to 15 residues. CDR3 protein: CSASKSLAGGGEQYF. In DNA, the CDR3 is TGCAGTGCTAGTAAGTCCCTAGCGGGAGGTGGCGAGCAGTACTTC.

This clonotype was found many times. V gene TRBV5-1 combines with J gene TRBJ1-4; 8 positions match TRBD1. The V gene end was trimmed by 3 bases and the J gene end by 6 bases; junction bases not matched to a gene: 4. The CDR3 extends over 14 amino acids. Germline CDR1 and CDR2: SGHRS and YFSETQ. The CDR3 is CASSSGTGYEKLFF. CDR3 sequence (DNA): TGCGCCAGCAGCTCCGGGACAGGCTATGAAAAACTGTTTTTT.

The chain employs TRBV5-1 and TRBJ2-1, with 10 nucleotides matching TRBD2. CDR1 is SGHRS, CDR2 YFSETQ, per germline. The CDR3 totals 13 residues. V lost 4 bases and J lost 8; bases outside the gene matches: 3. The CDR3 DNA follows: TGCGCCAGCAGCGTCCTAGCGGGAGATGAGCAGTTCTTC. Its translation is CASSVLAGDEQFF.

The J gene is TRBJ1-3, the V gene TRBV3-1; TRBD1 is a possible D gene (6 bases). Trimming shortened V by 4 bases and J by 3 bases, and 10 bases separated the two germline ends. CDR1 is LGHDT, CDR2 YNNKEL, per germline (reference sequence). The CDR3 has 14 amino acids. The CDR3 protein is CASSPWDIGNTIYF. The CDR3 DNA sequence: TGTGCCAGCAGCCCCTGGGACATTGGAAACACCATATATTTT.

The chain links TRBV20-1 to TRBJ2-3; TRBD2 aligns across 13 bases. Germline V gene sequence: CDR1 DFQATT, CDR2 SNEGSKA (reference sequence). V trimming: 4 bases; J trimming: 5 bases; junction bases outside the gene matches: 6. This CDR3 spans 15 amino acids. The CDR3, as DNA: TGCAGTGCTAACCCCGGGACTAGCGGGATAGATACGCAGTATTTT. The encoded protein is CSANPGTSGIDTQYF.

The chain employs TRBV7-2 and TRBJ2-1; D ambiguous. This CDR3 has 15 amino acids. The germline V and J ends were trimmed by 0 bases and 3 bases, with 9 bases remaining between them. CDR1 and CDR2 (germline): SGHTA, FQGNSA. The CDR3 nucleotides are TGTGCCAGCAGCTTAGCACTTACTGGCTACAATGAGCAGTTCTTC. Protein: CASSLALTGYNEQFF.

The genes are TRBV27 and TRBJ1-5, with no clear D. CDR3 size: 16 residues. Germline CDR1 MNHEY, CDR2 SMNVEV (reference sequence). V was shortened by 4 bases and J by 0 bases, with 13 bases between the two germline ends. Written as DNA, the CDR3 is TGTGCCAGCAGTTCTAAGGACGGTTATAGCAATCAGCCCCAGCATTTT. It codes for CASSSKDGYSNQPQHF.

This clonotype was counted a few times. This chain uses TRBV5-1 with TRBJ2-4; TRBD1 aligns across 10 bases. V trimming: 4 bases; J trimming: 11 bases; junction bases outside the gene matches: 6. CDR1 SGHRS and CDR2 YFSETQ come from the germline V gene. This CDR3 has 13 residues. The CDR3 sequence is CASSNRDRGLQYF. The CDR3 region has the DNA TGCGCCAGCAGCAATAGAGACAGGGGGCTTCAGTACTTC. Full variable domain (rest looked up from reference TRBV5-1 and TRBJ2-4): KAGVTQTPRYLIKTRGQQVTLSCSPISGHRSVSWYQQTPGQGLQFLFEYFSETQRNKGNFPGRFSGRQFSNSRSEMNVSTLELGDSALYLCASSNRDRGLQYFGAGTRLSVL.

This clonotype was found a few times. V gene TRBV14 combines with J gene TRBJ2-1, with TRBD1 matching 7 bases. CDR1 SGHDN and CDR2 FVKESK come from the germline V gene. The CDR3 contains 15 residues. The V segment lost 1 base and the J segment 6 bases; nucleotides outside the gene matches: 6. The DNA for the CDR3 is TGTGCCAGCAGCCAAGGAGACAGGGTAATCAATGAGCAGTTCTTC. Encoded protein: CASSQGDRVINEQFF.

The V and J genes are TRBV7-8 and TRBJ1-4, with D maybe TRBD1 (6 bases). The CDR3 is 12 residues long. V lost 8 bases to trimming and J lost 3 bases, with 7 bases between them. Germline V gene data show CDR1 as SGHVS and CDR2 as FQNEAQ. CDR3 sequence reads: CASRTANEKLFF. The CDR3 DNA sequence: TGTGCCAGCCGGACAGCTAATGAAAAACTGTTTTTT.

This clonotype occurred many times. The chain carries TRBV11-2 and TRBJ1-6; tentatively, D is TRBD1 (6 bases). Trimming pared 5 bases from V and 6 bases from J, leaving 17 bases between. Germline-derived CDR1 and CDR2 are SGHAT and FQNNGV. This CDR3 region has 16 residues. Written as DNA, the CDR3 is TGTGCCAGCAGCCCGCACGAGGGGGGTCGTAATTCACCCCTCCACTTT. Amino acid sequence: CASSPHEGGRNSPLHF.

This clonotype was picked up a small number of times. This chain connects TRBV27 to TRBJ2-1; perhaps TRBD1 as D (7 bases). CDR1 is MNHEY, CDR2 SMNVEV, per germline (reference sequence). Trimming removed 7 bases at V and 0 bases at J, with 16 bases between. The CDR3 loop spans 16 amino acids. The CDR3 here is CASTPGGTHSYNEQFF. In nucleotides, the CDR3 is TGTGCCAGCACCCCAGGGGGGACCCACTCCTACAATGAGCAGTTCTTC.

The J gene is TRBJ2-3, the V gene TRBV28; D perhaps matches TRBD1 (6 bases). V shed 6 bases and J shed 3 bases, with 19 bases lying between them. Germline CDR1 reads MDHEN; CDR2 reads SYDVKM. The CDR3 is made up of 16 amino acids. CDR3 region: CASRQTGDIRTDTQYF. The CDR3 bases are TGTGCCAGCAGACAGACAGGCGACATTAGGACAGATACGCAGTATTTT. The whole variable domain, remainder taken from reference TRBV28 and TRBJ2-3, is DVKVTQSSRYLVKRTGEKVFLECVQDMDHENMFWYRQDPGLGLRLIYFSYDVKMKEKGDIPEGYSVSREKKERFSLILESASTNQTSMYLCASRQTGDIRTDTQYFGPGTRLTVL.

The rearrangement joins TRBV5-1 to TRBJ2-1; TRBD2 aligns across 10 bases. Per germline, CDR1 SGHRS and CDR2 YFSETQ. Trimming at V came to 3 bases and at J to 9 bases, leaving 9 bases not matched to a gene. This CDR3 has 15 residues. The CDR3 nucleotides are TGCGCCAGCAGCTACGCTAGCGGGAGTTTAGGTGAGCAGTTCTTC. This gives the protein CASSYASGSLGEQFF.